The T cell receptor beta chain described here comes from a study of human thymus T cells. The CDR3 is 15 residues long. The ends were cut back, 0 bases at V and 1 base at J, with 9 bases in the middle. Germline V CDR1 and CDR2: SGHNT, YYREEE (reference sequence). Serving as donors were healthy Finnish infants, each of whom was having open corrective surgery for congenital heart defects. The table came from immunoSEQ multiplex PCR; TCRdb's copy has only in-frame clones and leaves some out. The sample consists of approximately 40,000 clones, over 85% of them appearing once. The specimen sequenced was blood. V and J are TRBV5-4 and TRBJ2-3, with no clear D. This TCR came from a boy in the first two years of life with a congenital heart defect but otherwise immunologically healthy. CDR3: CASSLDLPGTDTQYF. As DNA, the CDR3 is TGTGCCAGCAGCTTGGACCTTCCAGGCACAGATACGCAGTATTTT.